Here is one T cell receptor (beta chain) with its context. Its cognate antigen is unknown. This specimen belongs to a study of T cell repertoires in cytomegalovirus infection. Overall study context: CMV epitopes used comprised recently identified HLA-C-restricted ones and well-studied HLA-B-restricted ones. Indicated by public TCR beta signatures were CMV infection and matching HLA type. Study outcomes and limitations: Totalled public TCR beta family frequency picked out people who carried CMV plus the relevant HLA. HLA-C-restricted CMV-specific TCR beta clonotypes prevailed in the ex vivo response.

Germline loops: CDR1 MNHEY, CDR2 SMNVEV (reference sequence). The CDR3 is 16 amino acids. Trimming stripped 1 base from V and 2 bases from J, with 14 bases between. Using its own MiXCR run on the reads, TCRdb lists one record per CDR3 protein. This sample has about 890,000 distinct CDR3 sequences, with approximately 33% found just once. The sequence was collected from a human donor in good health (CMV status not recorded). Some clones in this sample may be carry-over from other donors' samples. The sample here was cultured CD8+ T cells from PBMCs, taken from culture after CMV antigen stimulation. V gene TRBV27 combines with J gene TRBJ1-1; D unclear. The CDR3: CASSLYSTDLNTEAFF. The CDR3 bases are TGTGCCAGCAGTTTATATAGCACCGATCTAAACACTGAAGCTTTCTTT.